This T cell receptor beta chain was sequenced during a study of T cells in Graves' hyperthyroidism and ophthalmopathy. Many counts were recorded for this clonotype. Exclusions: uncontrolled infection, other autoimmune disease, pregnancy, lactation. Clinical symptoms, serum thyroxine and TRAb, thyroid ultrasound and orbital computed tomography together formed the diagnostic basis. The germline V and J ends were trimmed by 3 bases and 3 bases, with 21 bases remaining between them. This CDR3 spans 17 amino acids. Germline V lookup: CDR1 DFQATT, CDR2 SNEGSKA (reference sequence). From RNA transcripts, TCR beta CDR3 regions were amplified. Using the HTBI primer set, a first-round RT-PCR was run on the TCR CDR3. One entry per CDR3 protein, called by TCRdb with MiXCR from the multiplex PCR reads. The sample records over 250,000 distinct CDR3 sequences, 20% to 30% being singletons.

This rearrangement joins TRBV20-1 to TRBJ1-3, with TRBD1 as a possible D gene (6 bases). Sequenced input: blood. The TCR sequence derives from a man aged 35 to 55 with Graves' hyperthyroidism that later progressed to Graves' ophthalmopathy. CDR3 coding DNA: TGCAGTGCTAGGGGTATCGTAGGGGGTCCGAATGGAAACACCATATATTTT. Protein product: CSARGIVGGPNGNTIYF.